This T cell receptor (beta chain) was captured in a study of blood T cell repertoires in COVID-19. Background on the study: Samples of COVID-19 (acute and convalescent) were obtained from the United States, Italy and Spain. PBMCs, B-cell-depleted T cells, or T cells were the source of the cDNA or gDNA that made up the material.

The CDR3 spans 15 residues. CDR1 is MDHEN and CDR2 is SYDVKM in the germline V gene. V was clipped by 2 bases and J by 5 bases; unmatched bases: 3. Original methodology: Amplification of reference gene primers was used by the study to estimate nucleated cell counts. Profiling relied on immunoSEQ multiplex PCR, and the TCRdb table lists in-frame clones only, not all of them. V and J calls and clone size follow that table, whereas D and trimming were derived from the DNA. The repertoire has some 99,000 clones, 85% to 90% of them found once; the top ten carry around 13%. About this clone: Distinct nucleotide sequences in the sample also encode this CDR3.

The source material was peripheral blood. The TCR comes from a woman aged 55-69 years in a cohort sampled during active or convalescent COVID-19. The V and J genes are TRBV28 and TRBJ1-4, with 9 nucleotides matching TRBD1. CDR3 sequence: CASSLGDRANEKLFF. The CDR3 nucleotides are TGTGCCAGCAGTTTAGGGGACAGGGCGAATGAAAAACTGTTTTTT. The variable domain in full, with the rest retrieved from reference TRBV28 and TRBJ1-4, is DVKVTQSSRYLVKRTGEKVFLECVQDMDHENMFWYRQDPGLGLRLIYFSYDVKMKEKGDIPEGYSVSREKKERFSLILESASTNQTSMYLCASSLGDRANEKLFFGSGTQLSVL.